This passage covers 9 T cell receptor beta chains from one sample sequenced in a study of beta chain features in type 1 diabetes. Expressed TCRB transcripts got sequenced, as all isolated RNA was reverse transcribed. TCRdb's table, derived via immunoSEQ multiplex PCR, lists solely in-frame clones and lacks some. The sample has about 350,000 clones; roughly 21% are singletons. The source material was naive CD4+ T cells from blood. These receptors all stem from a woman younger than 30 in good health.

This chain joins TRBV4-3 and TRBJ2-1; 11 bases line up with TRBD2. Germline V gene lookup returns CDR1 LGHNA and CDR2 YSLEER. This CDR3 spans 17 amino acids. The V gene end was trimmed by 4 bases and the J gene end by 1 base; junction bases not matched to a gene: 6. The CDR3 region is CASSPTSSGRSYNEQFF. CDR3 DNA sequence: TGCGCCAGCAGCCCCACTTCTAGCGGGAGGTCCTACAATGAGCAGTTCTTC.

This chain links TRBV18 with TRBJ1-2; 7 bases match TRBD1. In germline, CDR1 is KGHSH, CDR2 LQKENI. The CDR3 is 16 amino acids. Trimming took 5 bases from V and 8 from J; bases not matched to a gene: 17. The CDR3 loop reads CASSKAGDSFLKGYTF. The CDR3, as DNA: TGTGCCAGCTCAAAAGCCGGGGACAGCTTTCTAAAGGGCTACACCTTC.

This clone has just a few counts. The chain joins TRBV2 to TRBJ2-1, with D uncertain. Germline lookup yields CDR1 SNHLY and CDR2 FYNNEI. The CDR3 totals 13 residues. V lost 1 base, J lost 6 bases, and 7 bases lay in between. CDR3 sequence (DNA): TGTGCCAGCAGTGAAGGGGCAGGCAATGAGCAGTTCTTC. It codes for CASSEGAGNEQFF.

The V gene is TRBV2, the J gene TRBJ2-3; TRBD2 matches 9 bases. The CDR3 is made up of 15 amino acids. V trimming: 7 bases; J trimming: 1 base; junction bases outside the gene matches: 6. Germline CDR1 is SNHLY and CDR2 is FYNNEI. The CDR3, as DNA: TGTGCCAGCACCCTGCGGACTAGCGGCACAGATACGCAGTATTTT. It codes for CASTLRTSGTDTQYF.

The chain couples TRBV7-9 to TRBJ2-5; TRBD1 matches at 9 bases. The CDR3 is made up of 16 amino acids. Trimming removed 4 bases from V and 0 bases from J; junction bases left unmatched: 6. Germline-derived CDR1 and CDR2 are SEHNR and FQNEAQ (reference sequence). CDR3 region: CASSSTGGLYQETQYF. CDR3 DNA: TGTGCCAGCAGCTCTACAGGGGGCTTGTACCAAGAGACCCAGTACTTC.

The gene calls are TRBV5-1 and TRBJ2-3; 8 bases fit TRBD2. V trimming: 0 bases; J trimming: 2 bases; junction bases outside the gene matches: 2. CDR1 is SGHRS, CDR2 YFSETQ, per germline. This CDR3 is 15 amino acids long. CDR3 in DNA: TGCGCCAGCAGCTTGGGCGGGAGGTTCACAGATACGCAGTATTTT. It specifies CASSLGGRFTDTQYF. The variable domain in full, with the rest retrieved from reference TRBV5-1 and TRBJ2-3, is KAGVTQTPRYLIKTRGQQVTLSCSPISGHRSVSWYQQTPGQGLQFLFEYFSETQRNKGNFPGRFSGRQFSNSRSEMNVSTLELGDSALYLCASSLGGRFTDTQYFGPGTRLTVL.

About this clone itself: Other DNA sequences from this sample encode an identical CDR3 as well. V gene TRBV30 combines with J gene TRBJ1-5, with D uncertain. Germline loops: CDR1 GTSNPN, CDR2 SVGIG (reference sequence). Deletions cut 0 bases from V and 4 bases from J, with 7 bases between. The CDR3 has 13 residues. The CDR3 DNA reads TGTGCCTGGAGTGTACGAGGTAATCAGCCCCAGCATTTT. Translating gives CAWSVRGNQPQHF. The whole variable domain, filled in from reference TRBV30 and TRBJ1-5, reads SQTIHQWPATLVQPVGSPLSLECTVEGTSNPNLYWYRQAAGRGLQLLFYSVGIGQISSEVPQNLSASRPQDRQFILSSKKLLLSDSGFYLCAWSVRGNQPQHFGDGTRLSIL.

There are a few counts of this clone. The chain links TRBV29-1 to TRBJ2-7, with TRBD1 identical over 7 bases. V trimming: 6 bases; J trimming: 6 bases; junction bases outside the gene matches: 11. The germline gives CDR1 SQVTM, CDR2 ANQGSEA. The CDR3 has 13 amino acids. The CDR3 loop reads CSVAGQASGEQYF. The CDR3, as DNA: TGCAGCGTAGCCGGACAGGCCTCAGGCGAGCAGTACTTC.

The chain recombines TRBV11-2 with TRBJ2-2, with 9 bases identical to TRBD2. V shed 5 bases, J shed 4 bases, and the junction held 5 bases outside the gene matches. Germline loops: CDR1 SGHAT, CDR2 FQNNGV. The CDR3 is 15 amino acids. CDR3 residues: CASSPLAGFTGELFF. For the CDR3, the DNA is TGTGCCAGCAGCCCTCTAGCGGGGTTCACCGGGGAGCTGTTTTTT.